This TCR beta chain was captured by sequencing in a study of cytomegalovirus exposure and HLA in healthy donors. On the study more broadly: A prior analysis found about 110 million unique TCR beta sequences from some 190 million T cells. The Caucasian-associated ancestry cluster held about 80% of a few hundred genotyped donors.

Primers: 60 Vbeta forward and 13 Jbeta reverse. Using immunoSEQ multiplex PCR, the repertoire was profiled, and TCRdb retains in-frame clones only, with some absent. The table lists some 150,000 clones, approximately 79% of them singletons. This clone has only a few counts. This TCR was sampled from a female donor in good health and CMV-seronegative. The source material was PBMCs.

This CDR3 is CASSSGAFLQETQYF. The CDR3 DNA is TGTGCCAGCAGCTCAGGCGCCTTCCTCCAAGAGACCCAGTACTTC. The chain uses TRBV7-2 and TRBJ2-5; no reliable D call. From germline, CDR1 is SGHTA and CDR2 FQGNSA. The V and J ends lost 4 bases and 1 base respectively, with 13 bases between them. The CDR3 has 15 residues.